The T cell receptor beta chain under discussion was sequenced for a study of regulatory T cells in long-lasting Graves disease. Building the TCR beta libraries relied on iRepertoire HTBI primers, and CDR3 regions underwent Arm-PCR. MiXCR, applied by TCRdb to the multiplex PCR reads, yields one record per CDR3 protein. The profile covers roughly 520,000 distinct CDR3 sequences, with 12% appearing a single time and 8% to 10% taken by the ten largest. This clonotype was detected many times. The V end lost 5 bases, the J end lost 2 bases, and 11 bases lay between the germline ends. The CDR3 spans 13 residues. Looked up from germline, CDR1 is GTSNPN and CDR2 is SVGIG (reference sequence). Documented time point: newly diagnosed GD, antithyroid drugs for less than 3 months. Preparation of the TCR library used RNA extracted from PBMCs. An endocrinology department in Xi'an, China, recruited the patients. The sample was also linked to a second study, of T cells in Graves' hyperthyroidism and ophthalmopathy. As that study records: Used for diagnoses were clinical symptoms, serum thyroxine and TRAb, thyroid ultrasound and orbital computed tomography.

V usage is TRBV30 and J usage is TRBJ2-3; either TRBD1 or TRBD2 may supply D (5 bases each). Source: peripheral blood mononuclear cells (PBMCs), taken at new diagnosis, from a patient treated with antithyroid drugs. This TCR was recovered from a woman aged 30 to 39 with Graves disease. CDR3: CAWRWGNTDTQYF. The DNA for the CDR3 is TGTGCCTGGCGGTGGGGGAACACAGATACGCAGTATTTT.